The rows below give T cell receptor beta chains drawn from one sample of a study of cytomegalovirus exposure and HLA in healthy donors. Assay used: immunoSEQ multiplex PCR; TCRdb lists only in-frame clones, some missing. The data contain around 71,000 clones, roughly 70% of them singletons. Sequenced material: PBMCs. The receptor set was obtained from a male donor in good health and CMV-seropositive. Each CDR3 is given with its conserved first and last residue. D genes are given only for firm matches. Clone size is shown for a subset of rows, as once, few, many or a class of expanded clone.

d_call	clone_size	v_call	j_call	cdr3_aa	cdr3_nt
NA	NA	TRBV21-1	TRBJ2-2	CASYRDRNTGELFF	TGTGCCAGCTACCGGGACAGGAACACCGGGGAGCTGTTTTTT
NA	once	TRBV5-8	TRBJ2-2	CASSPGRGLSGTGELFF	TGTGCCAGCAGCCCGGGGAGAGGGTTGTCGGGCACCGGGGAGCTGTTTTTT
NA	NA	TRBV7-2	TRBJ1-2	CASSLVWQGNVGYTF	TGTGCCAGCAGCTTAGTTTGGCAGGGAAATGTTGGCTACACCTTC
TRBD2	NA	TRBV7-2	TRBJ2-5	CASSMGLARETQYF	TGTGCCAGCAGCATGGGACTAGCGAGAGAGACCCAGTACTTC
NA	NA	TRBV6-6	TRBJ1-6	CASSERADSPLHF	TGTGCCAGCAGTGAGAGAGCTGATTCACCCCTCCACTTT
NA	NA	TRBV19	TRBJ2-7	CASSLRQSLSEQYF	TGTGCCAGTAGTCTCCGACAGTCCCTGAGCGAGCAGTACTTC
NA	few	TRBV7-9	TRBJ2-1	CASSLVEKSYNEQFF	TGTGCCAGCAGCTTAGTAGAGAAGAGTTACAATGAGCAGTTCTTC
TRBD2	NA	TRBV11-3	TRBJ2-1	CASSKRASGDNEQFF	TGTGCCAGCAGCAAACGTGCTAGCGGGGACAATGAGCAGTTCTTC
NA	NA	TRBV5-1	TRBJ2-1	CASTLGGGQGSSEQFF	TGCGCCAGCACCCTTGGAGGGGGCCAGGGATCAAGTGAGCAGTTCTTC
TRBD2	NA	TRBV9	TRBJ2-3	CASSAGGGPTDTQYF	TGTGCCAGCTCCGCCGGGGGGGGGCCAACAGATACGCAGTATTTT
NA	NA	TRBV6-6	TRBJ1-1	CASSAWGQGAFF	TGTGCCAGCAGTGCCTGGGGTCAGGGAGCTTTCTTT
TRBD1	NA	TRBV6-1	TRBJ1-2	CASSGSYSGTGGPTGYTF	TGTGCCAGCAGTGGGTCTTATTCCGGGACAGGGGGCCCGACTGGCTACACCTTC
TRBD2	once	TRBV7-9	TRBJ2-1	CASSIGLARNEQFF	TGTGCCAGCAGCATTGGACTAGCCCGCAATGAGCAGTTCTTC
NA	NA	TRBV2	TRBJ1-5	CASSGDTDNQPQHF	TGTGCCAGCAGTGGGGACACCGACAATCAGCCCCAGCATTTT
NA	NA	TRBV9	TRBJ2-3	CASSPRPSRDTQYF	TGTGCCAGCAGCCCGCGTCCATCCAGGGATACGCAGTATTTT
NA	NA	TRBV2	TRBJ2-3	CVSSETKGLSADTQYF	TGTGTCAGCAGTGAGACGAAGGGGCTGTCCGCAGATACGCAGTATTTT
TRBD1	NA	TRBV30	TRBJ1-1	CALYPGQRNTEAFF	TGTGCCCTCTACCCGGGACAGAGGAACACTGAAGCTTTCTTT
NA	NA	TRBV7-2	TRBJ2-2	CASSLVAANTGELFF	TGTGCCAGCAGCTTAGTAGCGGCGAACACCGGGGAGCTGTTTTTT
TRBD2	NA	TRBV25-1	TRBJ2-5	CASSAATSGQETQYF	TGTGCCAGCAGTGCAGCGACTAGCGGCCAAGAGACCCAGTACTTC
TRBD1	NA	TRBV4-1	TRBJ1-2	CASSQDGRGAIRHYGYTF	TGCGCCAGCAGCCAAGACGGCAGGGGGGCGATTCGTCACTATGGCTACACCTTC
TRBD1	NA	TRBV28	TRBJ1-5	CVSSLLQGGNQPQHF	TGTGTCAGCAGTTTATTACAGGGGGGCAATCAGCCCCAGCATTTT
TRBD2	NA	TRBV7-9	TRBJ2-4	CASSLGEGAQNIQYF	TGTGCCAGCAGCCTAGGGGAGGGTGCACAAAACATTCAGTACTTC
NA	NA	TRBV15	TRBJ2-7	CATSKGDGGDEQYF	TGTGCCACCAGCAAAGGCGACGGGGGAGACGAGCAGTACTTC
TRBD2	NA	TRBV6-5	TRBJ2-1	CASSWLAVTYNEQFF	TGTGCCAGCAGTTGGCTAGCGGTGACTTACAATGAGCAGTTCTTC
NA	NA	TRBV6-6	TRBJ2-1	CASSYTRGNEQFF	TGTGCCAGCAGTTATACCAGGGGTAATGAGCAGTTCTTC
TRBD1	few	TRBV6-5	TRBJ1-1	CASSYSGGRNTEAFF	TGTGCCAGCAGTTACTCAGGGGGCCGGAACACTGAAGCTTTCTTT